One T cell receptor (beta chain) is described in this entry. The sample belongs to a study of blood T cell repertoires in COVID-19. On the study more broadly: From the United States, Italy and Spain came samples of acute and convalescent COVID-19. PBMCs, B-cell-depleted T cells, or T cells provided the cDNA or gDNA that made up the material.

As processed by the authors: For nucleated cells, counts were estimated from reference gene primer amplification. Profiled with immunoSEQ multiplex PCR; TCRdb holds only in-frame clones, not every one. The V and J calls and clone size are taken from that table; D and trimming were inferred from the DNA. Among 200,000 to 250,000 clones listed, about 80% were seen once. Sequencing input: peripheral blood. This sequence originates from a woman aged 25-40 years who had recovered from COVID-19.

CDR3 region: CASSSRGAGGYTF. The CDR3 coding sequence is TGTGCCAGCAGTTCCCGGGGGGCAGGTGGCTACACCTTC. The chain is built from TRBV6-2 or TRBV6-3 and TRBJ1-2; D is possibly TRBD1 (6 bases). V lost 4 bases to trimming and J lost 7 bases, with 13 bases between them. This CDR3 has 13 residues. The germline gives CDR1 MNHEY, CDR2 SVGEGT.